This passage covers 3 T cell receptor beta chains from one sample sequenced in a study of blood T cell repertoires in COVID-19 (dated by TCRdb to about 2020). Library creation used the immunoSEQ multiplex PCR assay. In TCRdb, the immuneACCESS table is reduced to in-frame sequences with V and J assigned. These tables do not hold every clone; where another copy was compared, an unresolved V gene accounts for under half, and the others remain unexplained. The sample table shows 45,000 to 70,000 clones, and around 80% are seen once. The top ten hold about an eighth of the sample. The material sequenced was peripheral blood. These receptor sequences come from an elderly woman with acute or convalescent COVID-19.

This rearrangement joins TRBV2 to TRBJ2-1; 7 positions match TRBD2. The V segment lost 4 bases and the J segment 6 bases; nucleotides outside the gene matches: 6. The CDR3 consists of 14 residues. Germline V gene lookup returns CDR1 SNHLY and CDR2 FYNNEI. CDR3 region: CASSGRLAVNEQFF. DNA for the CDR3: TGTGCCAGCAGTGGTAGGCTAGCGGTCAATGAGCAGTTCTTC.

This clone has a handful of counts. The chain joins TRBV18 to TRBJ1-1, with 9 bases matching TRBD1. CDR1 is KGHSH and CDR2 is LQKENI in the germline V gene. With V trimmed by 5 bases and J by 3 bases, 4 bases remained unmatched. The CDR3 consists of 14 residues. DNA of the CDR3: TGTGCCAGCTCAGGGACAGGGTACCACACTGAAGCTTTCTTT. This translates into CASSGTGYHTEAFF.

This clone has only a few counts. The CDR3 is CASSLASGNTEAFF. CDR3 DNA: TGTGCCAGCAGCTTAGCTTCAGGGAACACTGAAGCTTTCTTT. J is TRBJ1-1 and V is TRBV7-2; D unclear. Germline-derived CDR1 and CDR2 are SGHTA and FQGNSA. CDR3 size: 14 residues. V was pared by 0 bases and J by 1 base, with 6 bases between.